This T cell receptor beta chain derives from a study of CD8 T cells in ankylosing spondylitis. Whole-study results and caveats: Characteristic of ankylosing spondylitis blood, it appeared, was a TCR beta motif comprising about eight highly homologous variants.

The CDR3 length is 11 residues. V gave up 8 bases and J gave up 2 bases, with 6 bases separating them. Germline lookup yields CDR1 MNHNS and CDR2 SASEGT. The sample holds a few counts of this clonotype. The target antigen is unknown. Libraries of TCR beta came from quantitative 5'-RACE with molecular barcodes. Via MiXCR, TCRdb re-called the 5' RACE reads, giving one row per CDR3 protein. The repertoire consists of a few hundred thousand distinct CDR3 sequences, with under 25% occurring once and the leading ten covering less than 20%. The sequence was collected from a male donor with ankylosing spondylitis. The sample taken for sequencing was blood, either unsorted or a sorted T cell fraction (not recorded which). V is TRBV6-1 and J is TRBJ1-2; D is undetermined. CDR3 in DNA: TGTGCCAGCTTTTCCAACTATGGCTACACCTTC. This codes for CASFSNYGYTF.